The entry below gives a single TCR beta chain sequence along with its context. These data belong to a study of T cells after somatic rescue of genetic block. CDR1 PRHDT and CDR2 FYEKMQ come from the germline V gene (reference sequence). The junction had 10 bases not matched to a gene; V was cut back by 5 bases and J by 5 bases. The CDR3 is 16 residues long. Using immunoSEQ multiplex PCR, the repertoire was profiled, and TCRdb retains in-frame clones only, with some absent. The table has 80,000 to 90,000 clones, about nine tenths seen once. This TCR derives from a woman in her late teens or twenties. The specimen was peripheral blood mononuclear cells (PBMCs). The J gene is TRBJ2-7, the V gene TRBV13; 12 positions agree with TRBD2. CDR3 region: CASSPGLAGPPDEQYF. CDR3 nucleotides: TGTGCCAGCAGCCCAGGACTAGCGGGACCGCCCGACGAGCAGTACTTC.